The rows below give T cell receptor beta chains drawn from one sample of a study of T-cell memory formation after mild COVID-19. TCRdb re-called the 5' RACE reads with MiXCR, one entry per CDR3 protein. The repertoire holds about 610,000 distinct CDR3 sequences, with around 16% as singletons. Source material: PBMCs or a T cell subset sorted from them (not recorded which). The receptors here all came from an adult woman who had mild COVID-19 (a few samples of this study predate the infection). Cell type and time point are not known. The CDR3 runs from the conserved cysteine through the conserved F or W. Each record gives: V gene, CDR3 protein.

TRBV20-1	CSARGDRGRANYGYTF
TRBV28	CASSLIGPLGGYNEQFF
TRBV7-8	CASRDSQGAGGNTEAFF
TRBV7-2	CASSHLGGIYGYTF
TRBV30	CAWTRSMSYNEQFF
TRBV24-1	CATSDRTGFGYEQYF
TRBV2	CASSGNTRETQYF
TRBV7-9	CASSPPEVTETQYF
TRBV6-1	CASLRGNTEAFF
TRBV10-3	CAISGTTAGEFTEAFF
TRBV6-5	CASSDSIHTDTQYF
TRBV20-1	CSARLTSGQNYGYTF
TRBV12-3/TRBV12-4	CASSSQGVGSGANVLTF
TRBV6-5	CASSRRTGARNTEAFF
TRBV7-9	CASTPPLDRGPPYEQYF
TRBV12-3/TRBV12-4	CASSREIGGVYEKLFF
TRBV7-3	CASSDPRGAGNEQFF
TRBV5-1	CASSLGPGQGDGYTF
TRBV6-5	CASSNRFLAGLSNEQFF
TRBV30	CAASFGQLSTDTQYF
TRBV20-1	CSATPTSGGDTQYF
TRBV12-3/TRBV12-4	CASSLEGARDYGYTF
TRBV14	CASSQDWGTSGRETQYF
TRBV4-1	CASSHVAGGPDTQYF
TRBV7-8	CASSYGTGAYQETQYF
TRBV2	CASSELGSGEQFF
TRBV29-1	CSVELQGVAYNEQFF
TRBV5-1	CASSSSGDTQYF
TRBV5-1	CASSLTAGAYGYTF
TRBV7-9	CASSLEDRHGYTF
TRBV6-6	CASSYGASTEAFF
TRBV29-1	CSVVSTGSDEQYF
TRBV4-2	CASSQEGVNNEKLFF
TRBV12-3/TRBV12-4	CASSWDRGGTEAFF
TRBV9	CASSVLGGLGDNEQFF
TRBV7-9	CASSVGQGATDTQYF
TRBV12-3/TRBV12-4	CASRAAYGELFF
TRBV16	CASSQSRTGFTEAFF
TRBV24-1	CATSLDRAHNEQFF
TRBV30	CAWSPGTTNTGELFF